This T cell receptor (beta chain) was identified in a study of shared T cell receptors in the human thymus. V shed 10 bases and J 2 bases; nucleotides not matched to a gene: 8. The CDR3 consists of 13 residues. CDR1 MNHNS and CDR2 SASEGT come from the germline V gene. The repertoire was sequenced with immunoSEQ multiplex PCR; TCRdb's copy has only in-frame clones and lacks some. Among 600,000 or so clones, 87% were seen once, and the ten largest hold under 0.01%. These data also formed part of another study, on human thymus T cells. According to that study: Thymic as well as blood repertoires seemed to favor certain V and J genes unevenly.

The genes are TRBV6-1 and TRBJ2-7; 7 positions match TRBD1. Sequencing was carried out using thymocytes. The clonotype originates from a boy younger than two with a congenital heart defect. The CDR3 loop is CATRSQGAYEQYF. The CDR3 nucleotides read TGTGCCACAAGGTCGCAGGGGGCCTACGAGCAGTACTTC.